This is a list of T cell receptor beta chains from one sample in a study of human T cells and chemical hapten exposure. A single record per CDR3 protein comes from TCRdb applying MiXCR to the RACE reads. This table has under 300,000 distinct CDR3 sequences, approximately 8% appearing once. The sequencing here drew on whole blood, taken in connection with sensitization to the hapten diphenylcyclopropenone (DPC). The receptors originated from a man younger than 35 with alopecia areata. Some clones in this sample may be carry-over from other donors' samples. CDR3s include the opening cysteine and the closing phenylalanine or tryptophan. A D gene is named only where the DNA matches it firmly. A row's size may be missing; if present it is once, few, many or a size class.

V gene	D gene	clone size	J gene	CDR3 protein	CDR3 DNA
TRBV20-1	-	few	TRBJ2-3	CSASWATGSADTQYF	TGCAGTGCTAGTTGGGCCACGGGTTCGGCAGATACGCAGTATTTT
TRBV20-1	-	-	TRBJ2-3	CSASRGGAFSAQYF	TGCAGTGCTAGTCGAGGGGGGGCCTTCAGTGCGCAGTATTTT
TRBV4-1	TRBD1	many	TRBJ2-7	CASSRGLDRKYEQYF	TGCGCCAGCAGCCGAGGCCTGGACAGGAAGTACGAGCAGTACTTC
TRBV7-2	TRBD2	-	TRBJ2-3	CASSLFPSGGAFGTDTQYF	TGTGCCAGCAGCTTATTCCCTAGCGGGGGGGCTTTCGGCACAGATACGCAGTATTTT
TRBV9	TRBD2	-	TRBJ2-3	CASSPGLVRGARTDTQYF	TGTGCCAGCAGCCCAGGACTGGTGCGGGGGGCTCGCACAGATACGCAGTATTTT
TRBV7-9	-	-	TRBJ2-5	CASSLGGSETQYF	TGTGCCAGCAGCTTAGGGGGGTCGGAGACCCAGTACTTC
TRBV20-1	TRBD1	-	TRBJ1-5	CSATFLEGAEGNQPQHF	TGCAGTGCTACCTTCCTTGAGGGGGCTGAGGGCAATCAGCCCCAGCATTTT
TRBV4-2	-	many	TRBJ2-1	CASSPQGPNEQFF	TGTGCCAGCAGCCCACAGGGACCCAATGAGCAGTTCTTC
TRBV20-1	-	few	TRBJ2-5	CSARAGGSGETQYF	TGCAGTGCTAGAGCTGGGGGGTCCGGAGAGACCCAGTACTTC
TRBV12-3/TRBV12-4	-	many	TRBJ1-1	CASSLRGMGTEAFF	TGTGCCAGCAGTTTAAGGGGAATGGGGACTGAAGCTTTCTTT
TRBV10-3	-	-	TRBJ2-3	CAISAQLADTQYF	TGTGCCATCAGTGCCCAGCTTGCAGATACGCAGTATTTT
TRBV20-1	-	-	TRBJ1-2	CSARPTYGYTF	TGCAGTGCTAGACCGACCTATGGCTACACCTTC
TRBV20-1	-	many	TRBJ2-5	CSAPSPSGARRLETQYF	TGCAGTGCTCCCTCCCCCTCCGGGGCCCGACGGCTGGAGACCCAGTACTTC
TRBV20-1	-	many	TRBJ2-2	CSAAEGANTGELFF	TGCAGTGCTGCAGAGGGGGCGAACACCGGGGAGCTGTTTTTT
TRBV10-3	-	few	TRBJ2-7	CAISLQPAYEQYF	TGTGCCATCAGTCTACAGCCAGCCTACGAGCAGTACTTC
TRBV11-2	TRBD2	-	TRBJ2-2	CASSGASPAGLHTGELFF	TGTGCCAGCAGTGGGGCCAGTCCAGCGGGGTTACACACCGGGGAGCTGTTTTTT
TRBV5-1	TRBD1	-	TRBJ2-7	CASGEQGAPYEQYF	TGCGCCAGCGGGGAACAGGGGGCACCCTACGAGCAGTACTTC
TRBV27	-	many	TRBJ1-6	CASTYLKTAILLNSPLHF	TGTGCCAGCACTTACCTAAAGACAGCCATCCTCCTTAATTCACCCCTCCACTTT
TRBV25-1	-	-	TRBJ1-1	CASSEFSGNTEAFF	TGTGCCAGCAGTGAATTTTCGGGCAACACTGAAGCTTTCTTT
TRBV4-1	-	few	TRBJ1-5	CASSQEGGQPQHF	TGCGCCAGCAGCCAAGAAGGAGGACAGCCCCAGCATTTT
TRBV2	-	few	TRBJ1-6	CASSEDLGPLHF	TGTGCCAGCAGTGAAGATTTGGGCCCCCTCCACTTT
TRBV6-4	TRBD1	-	TRBJ2-1	CASSAGTGGSDEQFF	TGTGCCAGCAGCGCCGGGACAGGGGGAAGCGATGAGCAGTTCTTC
TRBV4-2	-	many	TRBJ1-6	CASSQGRISPLHF	TGTGCCAGCAGCCAAGGCCGTATTTCACCCCTCCACTTT
TRBV6-1	-	-	TRBJ1-5	CASSQEVGQPQHF	TGTGCCAGCAGTCAGGAGGTCGGCCAGCCCCAGCATTTT
TRBV3-1	-	-	TRBJ2-3	CASSPFPTVQVTQYF	TGTGCCAGCAGCCCCTTTCCCACTGTTCAAGTTACGCAGTATTTT
TRBV2	-	few	TRBJ1-6	CASTDGSPLHF	TGTGCCAGCACTGACGGGTCACCCCTCCACTTT
TRBV6-2/TRBV6-3	TRBD1	-	TRBJ1-5	CASSYTLDRGSPNQPQHF	TGTGCCAGCAGTTACACCTTGGACAGGGGATCCCCCAATCAGCCCCAGCATTTT
TRBV3-1	-	-	TRBJ2-3	CASSQGRRGIRDTQYF	TGTGCCAGCAGCCAAGGACGGCGGGGAATTAGAGATACGCAGTATTTT
TRBV27	-	-	TRBJ1-5	CASCPLAGAGQPQHF	TGTGCCAGCTGCCCCCTGGCGGGGGCGGGACAGCCCCAGCATTTT
TRBV27	-	few	TRBJ1-6	CASSLSAPTVSYNSPLHF	TGTGCCAGCAGTTTATCCGCCCCTACAGTCTCCTATAATTCACCCCTCCACTTT
TRBV6-6	TRBD2	few	TRBJ2-1	CASSYDPGGRYNEQFF	TGTGCCAGCAGTTACGATCCGGGGGGTCGCTACAATGAGCAGTTCTTC
TRBV7-9	-	few	TRBJ2-1	CASSPGPGLYNEQFF	TGTGCCAGCAGCCCGGGACCCGGCCTCTACAATGAGCAGTTCTTC
TRBV12-3/TRBV12-4	TRBD2	few	TRBJ2-1	CASTRSSGVDEQFF	TGTGCCAGCACCAGGTCTAGCGGGGTCGATGAGCAGTTCTTC
TRBV7-9	-	-	TRBJ1-2	CASSLGSRPPNYGYTF	TGTGCCAGCAGCTTAGGGTCCAGGCCTCCAAACTATGGCTACACCTTC
TRBV4-2	-	-	TRBJ1-5	CASSQDTASSNQPQHF	TGTGCCAGCAGCCAAGATACGGCAAGTAGCAATCAGCCCCAGCATTTT
TRBV6-2/TRBV6-3	TRBD1	few	TRBJ1-5	CASSPDRGPGNQPQHF	TGTGCCAGCAGTCCGGACAGGGGGCCTGGCAATCAGCCCCAGCATTTT
TRBV10-3	-	few	TRBJ2-3	CAISEPQGTTDTQYF	TGTGCCATCAGTGAGCCTCAGGGTACCACAGATACGCAGTATTTT
TRBV29-1	-	many	TRBJ1-3	CSVEDGGKGYSGNTIYF	TGCAGCGTTGAGGACGGGGGAAAGGGGTACTCTGGAAACACCATATATTTT
TRBV10-3	-	-	TRBJ2-2	CAISDPRTGELFF	TGTGCCATCAGCGACCCCAGGACCGGGGAGCTGTTTTTT
TRBV4-2	TRBD2	few	TRBJ2-5	CASSQGVYSGGHETQYF	TGTGCCAGCAGCCAAGGTGTATATAGCGGGGGGCATGAGACCCAGTACTTC
TRBV20-1	-	-	TRBJ2-5	CSDSGRETQYF	TGCAGTGACTCCGGAAGGGAGACCCAGTACTTC
TRBV24-1	-	few	TRBJ2-5	CATSSHDGVTVQETQYF	TGTGCCACCAGTTCTCACGATGGGGTGACCGTCCAAGAGACCCAGTACTTC
TRBV28	-	many	TRBJ2-7	CASGGGAYEQYF	TGTGCCAGCGGAGGGGGCGCGTACGAGCAGTACTTC
TRBV10-3	-	-	TRBJ2-5	CAISGNQETQYF	TGTGCCATCAGTGGTAACCAAGAGACCCAGTACTTC
TRBV20-1	-	many	TRBJ2-3	CSARDSGTDTQYF	TGCAGTGCTAGGGACTCCGGCACAGATACGCAGTATTTT
TRBV5-1	-	-	TRBJ1-3	CASSLSSRESGNTIYF	TGCGCCAGCAGCTTGTCCAGCCGGGAATCTGGAAACACCATATATTTT
TRBV5-1	-	few	TRBJ1-1	CASSLAPGYTEAFF	TGCGCCAGCAGCTTGGCCCCAGGGTACACTGAAGCTTTCTTT
TRBV3-1	TRBD1	-	TRBJ1-1	CASSQGQGEAFF	TGTGCCAGCAGCCAGGGACAGGGGGAAGCTTTCTTT
TRBV4-1	-	-	TRBJ1-2	CASSPSWGGDYGYTF	TGCGCCAGCAGCCCCTCGTGGGGGGGGGACTATGGCTACACCTTC
TRBV6-5	-	few	TRBJ1-6	CASSYRGTQSHYNSPLHF	TGTGCCAGCAGTTATAGGGGGACACAATCTCACTATAATTCACCCCTCCACTTT
TRBV6-5	-	few	TRBJ1-6	CASRRSAFSSYNSPLHF	TGTGCCAGCAGACGGAGTGCTTTCAGCTCCTATAATTCACCCCTCCACTTT
TRBV12-3/TRBV12-4	-	-	TRBJ1-3	CASTTPSGGNTIYF	TGTGCCAGCACTACCCCATCGGGGGGAAACACCATATATTTT
TRBV6-6	-	-	TRBJ1-2	CASSYRQGGGDNYGYTF	TGTGCCAGCAGTTACCGCCAAGGGGGAGGAGATAACTATGGCTACACCTTC
TRBV29-1	TRBD1	few	TRBJ2-2	CSVFSQGSTGELFF	TGCAGCGTTTTCTCACAGGGGAGCACCGGGGAGCTGTTTTTT
TRBV6-2/TRBV6-3	-	-	TRBJ1-6	CASSYGADRNSPLHF	TGTGCCAGCAGTTACGGTGCCGATCGAAATTCACCCCTCCACTTT